This TCR beta chain was recorded in a study of T cell clones after liver transplantation. Turning to the study itself: Tolerant meant at least one year fully off immunosuppression without liver enzymes above twice normal.

This CDR3 is 12 amino acids long. Per germline, CDR1 SNHLY and CDR2 FYNNEI. The V end was cut by 8 bases, the J end by 8 bases, with 15 bases between. Profiling relied on immunoSEQ multiplex PCR, and the TCRdb table lists in-frame clones only, not all of them. The sample has around 97,000 clones; about 80% are singletons. The sample consisted of CD4+ T cells from blood, taken 45 to 50 months after liver transplant. J is TRBJ1-1 and V is TRBV2, with a possible D match to TRBD1 (6 bases). This receptor was taken from a human patient who received a liver transplant. Some of the T cells might come from the graft donor. CDR3 DNA: TGTGCCAGCCTAGTAGACAGGAGCGAAGCTTTCTTT. As protein: CASLVDRSEAFF.